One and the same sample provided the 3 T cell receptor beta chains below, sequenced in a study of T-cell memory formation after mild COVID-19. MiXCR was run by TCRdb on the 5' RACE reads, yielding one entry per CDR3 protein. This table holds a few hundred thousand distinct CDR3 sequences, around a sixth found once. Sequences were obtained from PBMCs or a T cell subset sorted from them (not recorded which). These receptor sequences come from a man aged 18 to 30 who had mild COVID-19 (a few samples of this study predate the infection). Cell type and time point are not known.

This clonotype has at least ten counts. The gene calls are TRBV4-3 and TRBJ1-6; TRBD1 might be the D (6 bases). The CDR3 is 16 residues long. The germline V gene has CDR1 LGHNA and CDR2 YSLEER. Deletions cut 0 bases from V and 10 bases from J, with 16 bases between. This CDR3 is CASSQDPVRGRSPLHF. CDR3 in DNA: TGCGCCAGCAGCCAAGATCCCGTCAGGGGCCGATCACCCCTCCACTTT.

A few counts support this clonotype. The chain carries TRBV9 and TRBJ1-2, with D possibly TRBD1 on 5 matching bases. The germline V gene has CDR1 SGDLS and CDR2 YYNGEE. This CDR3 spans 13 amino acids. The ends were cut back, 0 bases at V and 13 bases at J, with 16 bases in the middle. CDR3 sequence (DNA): TGTGCCAGCAGCGTAGGAATAATAGGGGCCTCCACCTTC. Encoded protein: CASSVGIIGASTF.

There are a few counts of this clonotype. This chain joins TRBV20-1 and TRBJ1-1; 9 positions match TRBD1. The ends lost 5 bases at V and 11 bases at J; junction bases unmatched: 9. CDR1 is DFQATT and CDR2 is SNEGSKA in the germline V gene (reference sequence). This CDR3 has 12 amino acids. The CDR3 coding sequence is TGCAGTGCTGGGAGGACAGGGGTACGGGCTTTCTTT. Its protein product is CSAGRTGVRAFF.